This T cell receptor (beta chain) emerged from a study of T cell responses to AZD1222 COVID-19 vaccine. Regarding the study as a whole: The study reported that nearly half of spike-specific TCRs target unmutated variant regions.

Notes on this clone: Its cognate antigen is unknown.

The repertoire was sequenced with immunoSEQ multiplex PCR; TCRdb's copy has only in-frame clones and lacks some. Of 150,000 to 200,000 clones listed, 90% to 95% are singletons. The trim removed 5 bases at V and 8 bases at J, leaving 8 bases unmatched. This CDR3 comprises 14 residues. CDR1 is MDHEN, CDR2 SYDVKM, per germline. The TCR comes from an adult in good health. The chain recombines TRBV28 with TRBJ1-2, with 10 bases that match TRBD1. The source was peripheral blood, collected on day 0 of AZD1222 vaccination. The CDR3 DNA reads TGTGCCAGCAGTCCGGGACAGGGGCTAGAGGGCTACACCTTC. Translation gives CASSPGQGLEGYTF.